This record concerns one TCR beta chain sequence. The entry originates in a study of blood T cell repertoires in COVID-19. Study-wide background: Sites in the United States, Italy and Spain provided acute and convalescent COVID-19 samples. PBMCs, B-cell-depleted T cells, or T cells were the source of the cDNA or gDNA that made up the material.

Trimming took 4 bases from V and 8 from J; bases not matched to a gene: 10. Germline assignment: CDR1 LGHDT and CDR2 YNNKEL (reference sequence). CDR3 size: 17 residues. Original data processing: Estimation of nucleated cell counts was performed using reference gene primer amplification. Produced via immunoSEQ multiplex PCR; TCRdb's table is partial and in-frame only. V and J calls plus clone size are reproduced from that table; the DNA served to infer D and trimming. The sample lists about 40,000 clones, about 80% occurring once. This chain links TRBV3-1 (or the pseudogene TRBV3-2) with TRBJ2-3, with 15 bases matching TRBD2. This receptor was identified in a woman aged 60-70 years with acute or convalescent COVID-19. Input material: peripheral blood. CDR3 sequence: CASSPPQRTSGRGTQYF. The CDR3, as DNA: TGTGCCAGCAGCCCGCCTCAAAGGACTAGCGGGAGGGGTACGCAGTATTTT.